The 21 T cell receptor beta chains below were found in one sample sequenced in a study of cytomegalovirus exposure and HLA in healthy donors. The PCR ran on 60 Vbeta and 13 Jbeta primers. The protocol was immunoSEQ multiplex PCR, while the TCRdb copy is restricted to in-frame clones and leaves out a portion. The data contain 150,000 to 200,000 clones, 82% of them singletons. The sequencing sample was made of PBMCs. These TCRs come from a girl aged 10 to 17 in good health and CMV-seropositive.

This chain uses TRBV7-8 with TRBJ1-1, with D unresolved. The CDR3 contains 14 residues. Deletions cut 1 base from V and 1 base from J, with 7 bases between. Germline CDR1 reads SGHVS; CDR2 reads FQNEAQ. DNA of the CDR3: TGTGCCAGCAGCTTAGGACGGGGGAACACTGAAGCTTTCTTT. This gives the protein CASSLGRGNTEAFF.

The CDR3 sequence is CASSANLGNEKLFF. The CDR3 DNA reads TGTGCCAGCAGCGCGAACTTGGGCAATGAAAAACTGTTTTTT. This sequence joins TRBV9 and TRBJ1-4; D ambiguous. The CDR3 spans 14 residues. CDR1 is SGDLS, CDR2 YYNGEE, per germline. V was pared by 3 bases and J by 5 bases, with 11 bases between.

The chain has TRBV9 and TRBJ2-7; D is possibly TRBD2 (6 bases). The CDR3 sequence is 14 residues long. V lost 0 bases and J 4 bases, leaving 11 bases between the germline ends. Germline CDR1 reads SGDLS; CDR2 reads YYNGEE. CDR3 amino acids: CASSVDRGTYEQYF. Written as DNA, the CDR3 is TGTGCCAGCAGCGTAGACCGCGGGACTTACGAGCAGTACTTC.

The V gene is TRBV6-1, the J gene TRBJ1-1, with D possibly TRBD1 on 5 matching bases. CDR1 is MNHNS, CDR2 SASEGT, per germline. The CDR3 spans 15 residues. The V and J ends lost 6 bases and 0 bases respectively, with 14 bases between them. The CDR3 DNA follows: TGTGCCAGCAGCCAAACGTGGGACTTGAACACTGAAGCTTTCTTT. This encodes CASSQTWDLNTEAFF.

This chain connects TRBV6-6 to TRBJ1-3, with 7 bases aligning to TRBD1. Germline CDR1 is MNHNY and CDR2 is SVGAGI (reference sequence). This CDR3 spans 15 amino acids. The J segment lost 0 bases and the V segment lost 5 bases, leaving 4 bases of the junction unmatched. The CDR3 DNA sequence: TGTGCCAGCAGTCTGACAGGGTTCTCTGGAAACACCATATATTTT. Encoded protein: CASSLTGFSGNTIYF.

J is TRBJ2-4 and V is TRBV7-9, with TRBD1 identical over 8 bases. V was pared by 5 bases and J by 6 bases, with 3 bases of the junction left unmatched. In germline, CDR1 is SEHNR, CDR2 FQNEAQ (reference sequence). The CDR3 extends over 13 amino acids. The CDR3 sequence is CASSRQGSNIQYF. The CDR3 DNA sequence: TGTGCCAGCAGCCGACAGGGGTCAAACATTCAGTACTTC.

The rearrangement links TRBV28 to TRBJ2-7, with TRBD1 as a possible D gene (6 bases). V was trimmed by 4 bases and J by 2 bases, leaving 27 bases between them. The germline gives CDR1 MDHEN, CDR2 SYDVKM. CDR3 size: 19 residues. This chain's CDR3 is CASSSGADSFSRDPYEQYF. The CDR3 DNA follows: TGTGCCAGCAGTTCAGGGGCAGATTCTTTCTCCCGTGACCCCTACGAGCAGTACTTC.

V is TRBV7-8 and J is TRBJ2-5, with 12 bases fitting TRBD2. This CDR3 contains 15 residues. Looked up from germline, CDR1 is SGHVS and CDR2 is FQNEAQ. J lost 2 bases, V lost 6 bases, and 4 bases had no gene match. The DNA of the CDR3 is TGTGCCAGCAGGCTAGCGGGAGGGATTCAAGAGACCCAGTACTTC. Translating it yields CASRLAGGIQETQYF.

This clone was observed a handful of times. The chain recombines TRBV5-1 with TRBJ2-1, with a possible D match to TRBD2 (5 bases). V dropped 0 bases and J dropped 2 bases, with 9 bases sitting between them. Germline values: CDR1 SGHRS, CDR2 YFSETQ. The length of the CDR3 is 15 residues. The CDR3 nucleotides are TGCGCCAGCAGCTTGGAGCGGCCAACCTACAATGAGCAGTTCTTC. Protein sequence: CASSLERPTYNEQFF.

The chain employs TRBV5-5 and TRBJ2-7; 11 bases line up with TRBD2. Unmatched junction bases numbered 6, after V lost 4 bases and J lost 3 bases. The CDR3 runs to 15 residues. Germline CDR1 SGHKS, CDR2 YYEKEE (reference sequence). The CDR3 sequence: CASSRRGLADYEQYF. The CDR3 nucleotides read TGTGCCAGCAGCCGACGGGGACTAGCGGACTACGAGCAGTACTTC.

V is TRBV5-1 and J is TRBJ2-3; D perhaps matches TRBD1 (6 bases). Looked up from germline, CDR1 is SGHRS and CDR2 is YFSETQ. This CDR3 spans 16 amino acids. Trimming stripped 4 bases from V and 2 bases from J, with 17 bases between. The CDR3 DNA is TGCGCCAGCAGCCAAACACCAACAGGGCTCACAGATACGCAGTATTTT. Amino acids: CASSQTPTGLTDTQYF.

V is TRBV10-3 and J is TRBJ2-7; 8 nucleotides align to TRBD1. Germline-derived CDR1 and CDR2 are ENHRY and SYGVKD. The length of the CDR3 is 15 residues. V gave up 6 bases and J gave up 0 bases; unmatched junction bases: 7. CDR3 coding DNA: TGTGCCATCAGCAAAAGAGGGACAGGCTCCTACGAGCAGTACTTC. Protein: CAISKRGTGSYEQYF.

Written as DNA, the CDR3 is TGTGCCAGCAGCGTAGCCCCCGGCGAACTAGCGGGGGTCCCAGATACGCAGTATTTT. It yields the protein CASSVAPGELAGVPDTQYF. The chain couples TRBV9 to TRBJ2-3; the match to TRBD2 covers 11 bases. CDR3 length: 19 residues. CDR1 is SGDLS and CDR2 is YYNGEE in the germline V gene. Trimming removed 0 bases from V and 4 bases from J; junction bases left unmatched: 13.

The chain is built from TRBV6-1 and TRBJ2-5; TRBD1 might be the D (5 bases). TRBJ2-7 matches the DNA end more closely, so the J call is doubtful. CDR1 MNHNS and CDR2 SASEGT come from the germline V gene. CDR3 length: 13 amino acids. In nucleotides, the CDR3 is TGTGCCAGCAGTGAATGGCAGGGCTACGAGCAGTACTTC. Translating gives CASSEWQGYEQYF.

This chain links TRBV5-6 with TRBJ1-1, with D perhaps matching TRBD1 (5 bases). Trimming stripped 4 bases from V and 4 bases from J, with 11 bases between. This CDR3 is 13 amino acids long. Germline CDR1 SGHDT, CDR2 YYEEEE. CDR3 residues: CASSPWGGTEAFF. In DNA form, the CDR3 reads TGTGCCAGCAGCCCGTGGGGGGGCACTGAAGCTTTCTTT. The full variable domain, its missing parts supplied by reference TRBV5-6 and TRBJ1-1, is DAGVTQSPTHLIKTRGQQVTLRCSPKSGHDTVSWYQQALGQGPQFIFQYYEEEERQRGNFPDRFSGHQFPNYSSELNVNALLLGDSALYLCASSPWGGTEAFFGQGTRLTVV.

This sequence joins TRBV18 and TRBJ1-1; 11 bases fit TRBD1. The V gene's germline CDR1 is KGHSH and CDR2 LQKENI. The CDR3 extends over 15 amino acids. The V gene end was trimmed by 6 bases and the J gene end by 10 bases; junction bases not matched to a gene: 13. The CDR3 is CASSTDRGLSLSAFF. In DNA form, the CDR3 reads TGTGCCAGCTCTACGGACAGGGGGCTTTCTCTGTCAGCTTTCTTT.

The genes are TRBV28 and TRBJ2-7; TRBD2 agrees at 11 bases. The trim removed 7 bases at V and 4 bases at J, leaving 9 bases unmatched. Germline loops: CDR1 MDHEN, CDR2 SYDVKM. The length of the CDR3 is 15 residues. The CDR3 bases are TGTGCCAGCACTTTGACTAGCGGGGACCCATACGAGCAGTACTTC. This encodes CASTLTSGDPYEQYF.

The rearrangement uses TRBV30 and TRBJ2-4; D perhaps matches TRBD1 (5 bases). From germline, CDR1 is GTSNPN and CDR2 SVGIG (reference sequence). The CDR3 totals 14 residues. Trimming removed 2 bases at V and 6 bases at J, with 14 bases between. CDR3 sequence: CAWSPPGLGNIQYF. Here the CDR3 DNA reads TGTGCCTGGAGTCCCCCAGGGTTAGGAAACATTCAGTACTTC.

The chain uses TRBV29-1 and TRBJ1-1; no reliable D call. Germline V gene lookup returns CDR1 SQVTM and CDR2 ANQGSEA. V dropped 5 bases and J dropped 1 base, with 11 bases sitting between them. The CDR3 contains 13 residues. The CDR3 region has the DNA TGCAGCGTTCCGGCGGAGGGGAACACTGAAGCTTTCTTT. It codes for CSVPAEGNTEAFF.

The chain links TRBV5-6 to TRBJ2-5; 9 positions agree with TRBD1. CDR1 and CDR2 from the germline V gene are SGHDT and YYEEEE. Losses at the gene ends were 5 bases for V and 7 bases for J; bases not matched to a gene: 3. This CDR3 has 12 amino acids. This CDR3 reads CASSSQGATQYF. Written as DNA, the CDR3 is TGTGCCAGCAGTTCACAGGGGGCGACCCAGTACTTC.

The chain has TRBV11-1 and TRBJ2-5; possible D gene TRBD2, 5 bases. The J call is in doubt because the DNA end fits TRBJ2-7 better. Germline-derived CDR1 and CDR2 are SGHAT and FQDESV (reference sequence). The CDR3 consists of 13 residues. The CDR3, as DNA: TGTGCCAGCAGCTTCGGGGACTCCTACGAGCAGTACTTC. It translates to CASSFGDSYEQYF.